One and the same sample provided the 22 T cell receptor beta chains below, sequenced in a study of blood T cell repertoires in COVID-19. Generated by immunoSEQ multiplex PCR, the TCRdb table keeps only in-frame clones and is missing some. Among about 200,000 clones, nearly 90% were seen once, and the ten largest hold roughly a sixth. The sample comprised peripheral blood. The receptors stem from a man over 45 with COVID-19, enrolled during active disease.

In DNA, the CDR3 is TGTGCCAGCAGCCCCCAGGGACAGGGGAACACCGGGGAGCTGTTTTTT. It yields the protein CASSPQGQGNTGELFF. This sequence joins TRBV7-6 and TRBJ2-2; TRBD1 matches 9 bases. The germline V gene has CDR1 SGHVS and CDR2 FNYEAQ. The CDR3 consists of 16 residues. V shed 5 bases and J 1 base; nucleotides not matched to a gene: 5.

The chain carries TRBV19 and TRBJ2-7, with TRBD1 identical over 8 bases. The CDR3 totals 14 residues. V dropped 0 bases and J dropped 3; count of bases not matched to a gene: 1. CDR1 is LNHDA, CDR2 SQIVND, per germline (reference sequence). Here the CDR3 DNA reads TGTGCCAGTAGTATAGATGGACAGGGCTACGAGCAGTACTTC. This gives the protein CASSIDGQGYEQYF.

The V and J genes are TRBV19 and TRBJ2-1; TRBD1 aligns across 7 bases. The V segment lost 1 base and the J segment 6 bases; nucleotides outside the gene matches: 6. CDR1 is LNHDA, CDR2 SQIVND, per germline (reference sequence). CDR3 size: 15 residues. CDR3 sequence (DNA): TGTGCCAGTAGTATAGGGGGGACAGCCGTCAATGAGCAGTTCTTC. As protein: CASSIGGTAVNEQFF.

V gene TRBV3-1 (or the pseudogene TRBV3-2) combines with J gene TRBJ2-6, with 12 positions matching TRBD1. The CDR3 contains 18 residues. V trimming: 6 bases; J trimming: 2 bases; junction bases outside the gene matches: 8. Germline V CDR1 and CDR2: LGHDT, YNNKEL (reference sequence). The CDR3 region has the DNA TGTGCCAGCAGTCCCCAGGGACAGGGGGCGCCTGGGGCCAACGTCCTGACTTTC. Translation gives CASSPQGQGAPGANVLTF.

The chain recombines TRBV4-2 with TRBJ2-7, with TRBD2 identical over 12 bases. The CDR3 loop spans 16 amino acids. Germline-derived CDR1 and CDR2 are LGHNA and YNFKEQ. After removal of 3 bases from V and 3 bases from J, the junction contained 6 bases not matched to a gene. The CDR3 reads CASSHVLAGGHYEQYF. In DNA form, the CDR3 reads TGTGCCAGCAGCCACGTACTAGCGGGGGGCCACTACGAGCAGTACTTC.

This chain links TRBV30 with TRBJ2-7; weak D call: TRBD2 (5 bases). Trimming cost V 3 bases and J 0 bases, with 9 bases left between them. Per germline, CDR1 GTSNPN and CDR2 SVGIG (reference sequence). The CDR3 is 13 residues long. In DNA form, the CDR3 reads TGTGCCTGGAGCTGGGGAGACTCCTACGAGCAGTACTTC. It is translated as CAWSWGDSYEQYF.

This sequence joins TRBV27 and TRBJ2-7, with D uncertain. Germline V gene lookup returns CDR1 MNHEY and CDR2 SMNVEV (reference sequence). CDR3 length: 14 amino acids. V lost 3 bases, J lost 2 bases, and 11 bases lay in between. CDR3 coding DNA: TGTGCCAGCAGTTTGTCACTATCCCCCTACGAGCAGTACTTC. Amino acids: CASSLSLSPYEQYF.

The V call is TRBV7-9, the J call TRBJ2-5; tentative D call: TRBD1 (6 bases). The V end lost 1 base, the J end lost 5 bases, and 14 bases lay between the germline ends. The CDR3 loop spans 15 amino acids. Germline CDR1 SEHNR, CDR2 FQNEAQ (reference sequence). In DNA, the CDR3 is TGTGCCAGCAGCTTAGGAACCGGGGACACGGAGACCCAGTACTTC. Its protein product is CASSLGTGDTETQYF.

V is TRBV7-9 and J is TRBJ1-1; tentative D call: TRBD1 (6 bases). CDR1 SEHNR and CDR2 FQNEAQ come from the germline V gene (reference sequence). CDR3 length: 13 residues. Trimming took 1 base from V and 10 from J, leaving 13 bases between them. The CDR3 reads CASSLGGQGAAFF. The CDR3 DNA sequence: TGTGCCAGCAGCTTAGGGGGGCAGGGCGCAGCTTTCTTT.

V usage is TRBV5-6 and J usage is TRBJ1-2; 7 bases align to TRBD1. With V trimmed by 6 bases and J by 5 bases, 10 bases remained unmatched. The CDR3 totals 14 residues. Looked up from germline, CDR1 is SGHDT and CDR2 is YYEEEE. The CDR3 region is CASNRGGQEYGYTF. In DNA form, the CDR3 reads TGTGCCAGCAACCGGGGTGGACAGGAATATGGCTACACCTTC.

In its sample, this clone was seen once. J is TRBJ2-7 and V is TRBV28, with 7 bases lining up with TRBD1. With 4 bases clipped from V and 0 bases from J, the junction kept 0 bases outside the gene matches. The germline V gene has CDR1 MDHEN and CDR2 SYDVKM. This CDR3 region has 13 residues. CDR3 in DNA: TGTGCCAGCAGTTCAGGGGGCTCCTACGAGCAGTACTTC. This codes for CASSSGGSYEQYF. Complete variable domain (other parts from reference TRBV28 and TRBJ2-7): DVKVTQSSRYLVKRTGEKVFLECVQDMDHENMFWYRQDPGLGLRLIYFSYDVKMKEKGDIPEGYSVSREKKERFSLILESASTNQTSMYLCASSSGGSYEQYFGPGTRLTVT.

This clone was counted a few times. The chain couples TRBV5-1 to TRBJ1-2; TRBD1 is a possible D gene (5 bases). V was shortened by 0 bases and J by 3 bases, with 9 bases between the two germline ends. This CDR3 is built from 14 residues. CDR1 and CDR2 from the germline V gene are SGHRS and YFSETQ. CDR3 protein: CASSLAGKHYGYTF. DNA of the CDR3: TGCGCCAGCAGCTTGGCAGGGAAGCACTATGGCTACACCTTC. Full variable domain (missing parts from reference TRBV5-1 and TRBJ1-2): KAGVTQTPRYLIKTRGQQVTLSCSPISGHRSVSWYQQTPGQGLQFLFEYFSETQRNKGNFPGRFSGRQFSNSRSEMNVSTLELGDSALYLCASSLAGKHYGYTFGSGTRLTVV.

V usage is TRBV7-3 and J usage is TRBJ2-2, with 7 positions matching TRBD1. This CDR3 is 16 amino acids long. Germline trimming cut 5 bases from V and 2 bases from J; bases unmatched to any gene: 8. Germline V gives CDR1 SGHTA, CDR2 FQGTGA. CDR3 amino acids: CASSPHGTVNTGELFF. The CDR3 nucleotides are TGTGCCAGCAGCCCCCACGGGACAGTAAACACCGGGGAGCTGTTTTTT.

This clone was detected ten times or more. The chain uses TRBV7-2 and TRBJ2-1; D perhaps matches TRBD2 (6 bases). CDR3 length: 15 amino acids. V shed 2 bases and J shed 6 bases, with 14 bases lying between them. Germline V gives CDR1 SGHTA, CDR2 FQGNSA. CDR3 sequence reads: CASSLYSSVGNEQFF. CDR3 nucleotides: TGTGCCAGCAGCTTATATTCTAGCGTGGGCAATGAGCAGTTCTTC.

This CDR3 is CASSVGQGAEAFF. The CDR3 bases are TGTGCCAGCAGCGTGGGACAGGGCGCTGAAGCTTTCTTT. The J gene is TRBJ1-1, the V gene TRBV11-1; 9 bases are a match to TRBD1. Germline trimming cut 5 bases from V and 6 bases from J; bases unmatched to any gene: 4. This CDR3 region has 13 residues. CDR1 SGHAT and CDR2 FQDESV come from the germline V gene (reference sequence).

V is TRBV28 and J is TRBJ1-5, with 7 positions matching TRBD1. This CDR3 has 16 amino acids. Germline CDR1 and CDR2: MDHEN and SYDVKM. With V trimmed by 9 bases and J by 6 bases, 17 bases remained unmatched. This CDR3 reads CASVAPGGAGGQPQHF. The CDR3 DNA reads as TGTGCCAGTGTCGCTCCGGGAGGGGCAGGGGGTCAGCCCCAGCATTTT.

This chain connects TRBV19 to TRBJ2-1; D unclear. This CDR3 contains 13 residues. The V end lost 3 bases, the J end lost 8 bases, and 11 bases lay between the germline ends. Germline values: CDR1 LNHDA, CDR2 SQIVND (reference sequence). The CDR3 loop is CASSISRGDEQFF. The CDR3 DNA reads TGTGCCAGTAGTATTTCTAGAGGTGATGAGCAGTTCTTC.

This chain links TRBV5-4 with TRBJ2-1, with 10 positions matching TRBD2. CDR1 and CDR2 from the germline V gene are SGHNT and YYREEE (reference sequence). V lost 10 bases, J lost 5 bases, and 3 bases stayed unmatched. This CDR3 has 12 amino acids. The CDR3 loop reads CAPSGGNNEQFF. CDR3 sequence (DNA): TGTGCCCCTAGCGGGGGAAACAATGAGCAGTTCTTC.

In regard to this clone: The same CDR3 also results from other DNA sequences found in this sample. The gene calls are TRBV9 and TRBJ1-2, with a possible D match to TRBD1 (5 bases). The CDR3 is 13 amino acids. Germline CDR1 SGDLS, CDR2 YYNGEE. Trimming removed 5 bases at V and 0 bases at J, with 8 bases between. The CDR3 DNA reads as TGTGCCAGCAGGTCGGGGGCTAACTATGGCTACACCTTC. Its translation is CASRSGANYGYTF.

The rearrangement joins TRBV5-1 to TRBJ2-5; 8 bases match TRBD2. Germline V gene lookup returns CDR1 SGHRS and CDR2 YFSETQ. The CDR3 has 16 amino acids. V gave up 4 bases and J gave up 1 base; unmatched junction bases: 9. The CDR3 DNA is TGCGCCAGCAGCACCCGGCAGCGGGGGTCCCAAGAGACCCAGTACTTC. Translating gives CASSTRQRGSQETQYF.

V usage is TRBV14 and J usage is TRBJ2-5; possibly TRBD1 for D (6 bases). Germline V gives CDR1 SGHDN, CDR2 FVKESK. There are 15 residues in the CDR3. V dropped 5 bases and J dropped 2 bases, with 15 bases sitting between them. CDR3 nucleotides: TGTGCCAGCAGCTACCTTCGAACAGGGCAAGAGACCCAGTACTTC. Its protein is CASSYLRTGQETQYF.

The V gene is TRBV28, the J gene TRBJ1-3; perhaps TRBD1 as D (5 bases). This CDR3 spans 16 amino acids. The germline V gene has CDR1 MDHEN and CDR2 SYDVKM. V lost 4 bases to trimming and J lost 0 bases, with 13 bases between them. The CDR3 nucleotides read TGTGCCAGCAGTTCGCCGACAGAATACTCTGGAAACACCATATATTTT. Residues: CASSSPTEYSGNTIYF.